Presented here are 32 T cell receptor beta chains from one specimen sequenced in a study of breast tumors, draining lymph nodes, adjacent tissues. TCRdb recomputed calls from the multiplex PCR reads with MiXCR, one row per CDR3 protein. The sample records 66,000 or so distinct CDR3 sequences, over 40% being singletons. The sample consisted of breast tumor tissue. These receptors came from a female donor with breast cancer. Some clones in this sample may be carry-over from other donors' samples.

Concerning this clonotype: A much larger clone is a single base away; this may be a read error. The chain joins TRBV13 to TRBJ2-1; 9 positions agree with TRBD2. The germline V gene encodes CDR1 PRHDT and CDR2 FYEKMQ (reference sequence). V trimming: 5 bases; J trimming: 1 base; junction bases outside the gene matches: 9. CDR3 size: 17 residues. This CDR3 reads CASSQLRSGRSYNEQFF. The CDR3 bases are TGTGCCAGCAGCCAACTCCGGAGCGGGAGGTCCTACAATGAGCAGTTCTTC.

This clonotype was recorded once. The rearrangement links TRBV19 to TRBJ1-4; D is undetermined. V lost 2 bases and J 0 bases, leaving 10 bases between the germline ends. The length of the CDR3 is 16 residues. CDR1 and CDR2 (germline): LNHDA, SQIVND (reference sequence). CDR3 DNA: TGTGCCAGTAGTATAAGGGCCGCAGCAACTAATGAAAAACTGTTTTTT. This sequence encodes CASSIRAAATNEKLFF.

This clonotype has a count of ten or more. The chain carries TRBV6-2 or TRBV6-3 and TRBJ1-4; unclear D gene. The germline gives CDR1 MNHEY, CDR2 SVGEGT. The CDR3 runs 14 residues. Trimming took off 5 bases at V and 3 bases at J, with 10 bases between the two ends. The CDR3 nucleotides read TGTGCCAGCAGTGGCGGTGCGGCTAATGAAAAACTGTTTTTT. It translates to CASSGGAANEKLFF.

This clonotype was counted at least ten times. J is TRBJ2-3 and V is TRBV12-3 or TRBV12-4; 9 bases are shared with TRBD1. V was pared by 6 bases and J by 4 bases, with 5 bases of the junction left unmatched. This CDR3 spans 14 amino acids. The CDR3 DNA is TGTGCCAGCAGCCCGGGACAGGGCGCAGATACGCAGTATTTT. As protein: CASSPGQGADTQYF.

This clonotype showed up many times. The chain has TRBV7-2 and TRBJ2-7; D is uncertain. This CDR3 spans 14 amino acids. V lost 4 bases and J 2 bases, leaving 12 bases between the germline ends. In germline, CDR1 is SGHTA, CDR2 FQGNSA. CDR3 loop: CASSWSFEAYEQYF. CDR3 DNA: TGTGCCAGCAGCTGGTCCTTCGAAGCCTACGAGCAGTACTTC.

This clonotype came up a few times. The genes are TRBV6-6 and TRBJ2-1; the D is unclear. The V gene lost 6 bases and the J gene lost 1 base, with 16 bases spanning the gap. The CDR3 length is 16 residues. The germline V gene has CDR1 MNHNY and CDR2 SVGAGI (reference sequence). The CDR3 nucleotides are TGTGCCAGCAGCCTTTTGCCCCTTGGGTCCTACAATGAGCAGTTCTTC. As protein: CASSLLPLGSYNEQFF.

This sequence joins TRBV20-1 and TRBJ2-7; TRBD2 matches at 14 bases. The germline V gene encodes CDR1 DFQATT and CDR2 SNEGSKA (reference sequence). The CDR3 runs 17 residues. V shed 0 bases and J 0 bases; nucleotides not matched to a gene: 4. This CDR3 is CSARDQGTSGGSYEQYF. The CDR3 DNA follows: TGCAGTGCTAGAGATCAGGGGACTAGCGGGGGCTCCTACGAGCAGTACTTC.

This clonotype was detected ten times or more. The chain links TRBV25-1 to TRBJ1-2; D might be TRBD1 (6 bases). V gave up 3 bases and J gave up 2 bases, with 22 bases separating them. Germline V gene data show CDR1 as MGHDK and CDR2 as SYGVNS. This CDR3 region has 18 residues. Here the CDR3 reads CASSDPHIQGLKNYGYTF. The CDR3 nucleotides read TGTGCCAGCAGTGATCCTCATATACAGGGCCTGAAGAACTATGGCTACACCTTC.

This clonotype has just one count. A junction boundary mismatches the germline segment, possibly from a read error. The rearrangement links TRBV5-6 to TRBJ2-2, with 11 bases identical to TRBD1. Per the germline V gene, CDR1 is SGHDT and CDR2 is YYEEEE. This CDR3 has 16 amino acids. The CDR3 coding sequence is TGTGCCAGCAGCTCCCTGGACAGGGGGCGAGTCGGGAAGCTGTTTTTT. Its translation: CASSSLDRGRVGKLFF.

This clonotype has at least ten counts. The CDR3 sequence is CASIPGLAGSYEQYF. CDR3 in DNA: TGTGCCAGCATCCCTGGACTAGCGGGGTCCTACGAGCAGTACTTC. The J gene is TRBJ2-7, the V gene TRBV6-2 or TRBV6-3, with 12 bases aligning to TRBD2. Germline assignment: CDR1 MNHEY and CDR2 SVGEGT. CDR3 length: 15 residues. V lost 7 bases, J lost 1 base, and 5 bases stayed unmatched.

This chain links TRBV18 with TRBJ2-1, with TRBD1 matching 7 bases. The CDR3 has 14 residues. Germline V lookup: CDR1 KGHSH, CDR2 LQKENI. J lost 9 bases, V lost 4 bases, and 9 bases had no gene match. The CDR3 nucleotides read TGTGCCAGCTCACTTGGTAGAGGGGGCGTTGAGCAGTTCTTC. Its translation is CASSLGRGGVEQFF. Drawing the rest from reference TRBV18 and TRBJ2-1, the complete variable domain is NAGVMQNPRHLVRRRGQEARLRCSPMKGHSHVYWYRQLPEEGLKFMVYLQKENIIDESGMPKERFSAEFPKEGPSILRIQQVVRGDSAAYFCASSLGRGGVEQFFGPGTRLTVL.

This clonotype showed up many times. The gene calls are TRBV3-1 and TRBJ2-7, with TRBD2 matching 10 bases. Germline V lookup: CDR1 LGHDT, CDR2 YNNKEL (reference sequence). After removal of 3 bases from V and 4 bases from J, the junction contained 9 bases not matched to a gene. This CDR3 is 16 amino acids long. The CDR3 DNA reads as TGTGCCAGCAGCCACACGATAGCGGGGGGCCCATACGAGCAGTACTTC. It codes for CASSHTIAGGPYEQYF.

This clonotype was seen only once. CDR3 sequence (DNA): TGCAGTGCTAGAGATCCCAGCGGGTGGGGCTACACCTTC. Protein sequence: CSARDPSGWGYTF. The chain uses TRBV20-1 and TRBJ1-2; D gene ambiguous. The ends were cut back, 0 bases at V and 8 bases at J, with 13 bases in the middle. CDR1 is DFQATT and CDR2 is SNEGSKA in the germline V gene (reference sequence). The CDR3 consists of 13 residues.

This chain uses TRBV18 with TRBJ1-5; a possible D gene is TRBD1 (6 bases). This CDR3 is 15 amino acids long. Germline CDR1 and CDR2: KGHSH and LQKENI. Trimming pared 2 bases from V and 5 bases from J, leaving 13 bases between. CDR3 residues: CASSPFGGRDQPQHF. The CDR3 region has the DNA TGTGCCAGCTCACCATTCGGGGGGCGCGATCAGCCCCAGCATTTT. Using reference TRBV18 and TRBJ1-5 for the parts outside the CDR3, the full variable domain is NAGVMQNPRHLVRRRGQEARLRCSPMKGHSHVYWYRQLPEEGLKFMVYLQKENIIDESGMPKERFSAEFPKEGPSILRIQQVVRGDSAAYFCASSPFGGRDQPQHFGDGTRLSIL.

The chain has TRBV20-1 and TRBJ2-5; TRBD1 aligns across 8 bases. Trimming at V came to 6 bases and at J to 1 base, leaving 10 bases not matched to a gene. Germline loops: CDR1 DFQATT, CDR2 SNEGSKA (reference sequence). The CDR3 extends over 15 amino acids. CDR3 protein: CSAFKTGAIQETQYF. The CDR3 DNA reads TGCAGTGCCTTTAAGACAGGGGCGATCCAAGAGACCCAGTACTTC.

V is TRBV11-3 and J is TRBJ2-2; D unresolved. Germline V lookup: CDR1 SGHNT, CDR2 YENEEA. The V end was cut by 5 bases, the J end by 4 bases, with 8 bases between. The CDR3 is made up of 13 amino acids. CDR3 region: CASSQDFTGELFF. Written as DNA, the CDR3 is TGTGCCAGCAGCCAAGACTTCACCGGGGAGCTGTTTTTT.

V is TRBV28 and J is TRBJ2-2; possibly TRBD2 for D (6 bases). The germline V gene has CDR1 MDHEN and CDR2 SYDVKM. V lost 2 bases and J lost 0, with 16 bases in between. This CDR3 has 18 amino acids. The CDR3 DNA sequence: TGTGCCAGCAGTTTAGGTCCCCCCGGCGGGGCGAACACCGGGGAGCTGTTTTTT. Its translation is CASSLGPPGGANTGELFF.

The J gene is TRBJ2-5, the V gene TRBV9, with 12 bases lining up with TRBD1. Germline CDR1 and CDR2: SGDLS and YYNGEE. The V gene end was trimmed by 3 bases and the J gene end by 5 bases; junction bases not matched to a gene: 2. The CDR3 extends over 14 amino acids. CDR3 sequence: CASSGGQGAETQYF. For the CDR3, the DNA is TGTGCCAGCAGCGGGGGACAGGGGGCTGAGACCCAGTACTTC.

This clonotype was recorded many times. The chain recombines TRBV5-6 with TRBJ2-2, with D unresolved. The CDR3 is 14 residues long. CDR1 and CDR2 (germline): SGHDT, YYEEEE. V lost 2 bases, J lost 2 bases, and 7 bases lay in between. For the CDR3, the DNA is TGTGCCAGCAGCTTCGGCAGAAACACCGGGGAGCTGTTTTTT. As protein: CASSFGRNTGELFF.

V gene TRBV2 combines with J gene TRBJ1-2; no definite D call. Germline V gene sequence: CDR1 SNHLY, CDR2 FYNNEI. The CDR3 contains 12 residues. Trimming pared 4 bases from V and 8 bases from J, leaving 11 bases between. In nucleotides, the CDR3 is TGTGCCAGCAGTGCGTTGACCTTCGGCTACACCTTC. As protein: CASSALTFGYTF.

This clonotype was seen many times. The chain is built from TRBV5-8 and TRBJ2-5; D may be TRBD2 (6 bases). Per the germline V gene, CDR1 is SGHTS and CDR2 is YDEGEE. The CDR3 sequence is 15 residues long. Trimming removed 5 bases at V and 0 bases at J, with 14 bases between. This CDR3 is CASRGGPPHQETQYF. For the CDR3, the DNA is TGTGCCAGCAGGGGGGGACCTCCGCACCAAGAGACCCAGTACTTC. Full variable domain (rest looked up from reference TRBV5-8 and TRBJ2-5): EAGVTQSPTHLIKTRGQQATLRCSPISGHTSVYWYQQALGLGLQFLLWYDEGEERNRGNFPPRFSGRQFPNYSSELNVNALELEDSALYLCASRGGPPHQETQYFGPGTRLLVL.

The rearrangement uses TRBV10-2 and TRBJ2-7; 12 bases map to TRBD2. Trimming took 5 bases from V and 6 from J; bases not matched to a gene: 8. CDR3 length: 15 residues. CDR1 and CDR2 (germline): WSHSY, SAAADI. This chain's CDR3 is CASSPLRTSGTEQYF. The CDR3, as DNA: TGCGCCAGCAGTCCCCTCAGGACTAGCGGGACCGAGCAGTACTTC.

The chain uses TRBV5-6 and TRBJ2-7, with D possibly called TRBD1 or TRBD2 (5 bases each). Germline CDR1 and CDR2: SGHDT and YYEEEE. The CDR3 length is 18 residues. Trimming left V 2 bases short and J 9 bases short, with 30 bases between. CDR3 sequence: CASSFFTTGDLSYEWQYF. DNA of the CDR3: TGTGCCAGCAGCTTCTTTACTACCGGGGACCTCTCCTACGAGTGGCAGTACTTC.

This chain links TRBV7-2 with TRBJ1-5, with D maybe TRBD1 (5 bases). V was trimmed by 4 bases and J by 14 bases, leaving 15 bases between them. The germline V gene has CDR1 SGHTA and CDR2 FQGNSA. The CDR3 is made up of 12 amino acids. The CDR3 nucleotides are TGTGCCAGCAGCTCGACTAGGGGCTACGAGCATTTT. Translation gives CASSSTRGYEHF. The complete variable domain, with remaining parts taken from reference TRBV7-2 and TRBJ1-5, reads GAGVSQSPSNKVTEKGKDVELRCDPISGHTALYWYRQSLGQGLEFLIYFQGNSAPDKSGLPSDRFSAERTGGSVSTLTIQRTQQEDSAVYLCASSSTRGYEHFGDGTRLSIL.

Ten or more counts support this clonotype. The V call is TRBV7-2, the J call TRBJ1-5; D remains unclear. CDR3 length: 15 residues. V was pared by 3 bases and J by 0 bases, with 9 bases between. Germline V gene sequence: CDR1 SGHTA, CDR2 FQGNSA. CDR3 residues: CASSLDQYSNQPQHF. CDR3 nucleotides: TGTGCCAGCAGCTTGGACCAATATAGCAATCAGCCCCAGCATTTT. Together with reference TRBV7-2 and TRBJ1-5, the CDR3 gives the full variable domain: GAGVSQSPSNKVTEKGKDVELRCDPISGHTALYWYRQSLGQGLEFLIYFQGNSAPDKSGLPSDRFSAERTGGSVSTLTIQRTQQEDSAVYLCASSLDQYSNQPQHFGDGTRLSIL.

This clonotype was counted ten times or more. The junction departs from germline at one end; a sequencing error may be responsible. In nucleotides, the CDR3 is TGTGCCAGCAGCTTTCACCCCGGCTATCAGCCCAAGAACCCCGGGGAGCTGTTTTTT. Its protein is CASSFHPGYQPKNPGELFF. The chain carries TRBV7-8 and TRBJ2-2; D is unclear. Looked up from germline, CDR1 is SGHVS and CDR2 is FQNEAQ. The CDR3 is made up of 19 amino acids. Variable domain in full (rest from reference TRBV7-8 and TRBJ2-2): GAGVSQSPRYKVAKRGQDVALRCDPISGHVSLFWYQQALGQGPEFLTYFQNEAQLDKSGLPSDRFFAERPEGSVSTLKIQRTQQEDSAVYLCASSFHPGYQPKNPGELFFGEGSRLTVL.

The chain is built from TRBV7-9 and TRBJ2-7, with 11 bases aligning to TRBD1. This CDR3 region has 13 residues. Germline CDR1 SEHNR, CDR2 FQNEAQ (reference sequence). V trimming: 3 bases; J trimming: 6 bases; junction bases outside the gene matches: 1. CDR3 sequence: CASSLGTGGEQYF. The CDR3 bases are TGTGCCAGCAGCTTGGGGACAGGGGGCGAGCAGTACTTC.

The rearrangement joins TRBV5-6 to TRBJ1-3; TRBD1 matches 7 bases. This CDR3 region has 18 residues. The germline gives CDR1 SGHDT, CDR2 YYEEEE. V was pared by 4 bases and J by 0 bases, with 13 bases of the junction left unmatched. The CDR3 bases are TGTGCCAGCAGCACGCCTTCCGGGGGACAGATCTCTGGAAACACCATATATTTT. Amino acid sequence: CASSTPSGGQISGNTIYF.

This clonotype has at least ten counts. V is TRBV12-3 or TRBV12-4 and J is TRBJ1-4; no definite D call. V was trimmed by 6 bases and J by 0 bases, leaving 11 bases between them. CDR3 length: 15 amino acids. CDR3 sequence (DNA): TGTGCCAGCAGCCGTACAGCTGCAACTAATGAAAAACTGTTTTTT. Protein sequence: CASSRTAATNEKLFF.

V is TRBV7-9 and J is TRBJ2-3; 10 bases agree with TRBD1. CDR3 length: 19 amino acids. CDR1 is SEHNR, CDR2 FQNEAQ, per germline (reference sequence). Unmatched junction bases numbered 18, after V lost 4 bases and J lost 5 bases. The DNA of the CDR3 is TGTGCCAGCAGCTCCTCCGGGACAGGGGAGTGGCTAGCCGGAGATACGCAGTATTTT. Translation: CASSSSGTGEWLAGDTQYF.

This clonotype was seen a single time. This sequence joins TRBV7-3 and TRBJ1-6; no reliable D call. V was clipped by 2 bases and J by 6 bases, with 17 bases between them. The CDR3 has 17 amino acids. The germline V gene encodes CDR1 SGHTA and CDR2 FQGTGA. CDR3 in DNA: TGTGCCAGCAGCTTACAACATGTGGGAATTGCTAATTCACCCCTCCACTTT. As protein: CASSLQHVGIANSPLHF.

Relative to its sample, this clonotype is medium-sized. V is TRBV20-1 and J is TRBJ2-7; 12 bases line up with TRBD2. This CDR3 has 16 amino acids. Germline assignment: CDR1 DFQATT and CDR2 SNEGSKA (reference sequence). The junction had 9 bases not matched to a gene; V was cut back by 2 bases and J by 4 bases. CDR3: CSARPASGRAGYEQYF. The DNA of the CDR3 is TGCAGTGCTAGACCCGCTAGCGGGAGGGCGGGATACGAGCAGTACTTC.